The rows below give T cell receptor beta chains drawn from one sample of a study of blood T cell repertoires in COVID-19. Generated by immunoSEQ multiplex PCR, the TCRdb table keeps only in-frame clones and is missing some. This table has about 200,000 clones, roughly 90% appearing once. Material: peripheral blood. The receptors derive from a man between 45 and 60 years old with acute or convalescent COVID-19. Each CDR3 is given with its conserved first and last residue. D genes are given only for firm matches. Where a row states a size, it is once, few, many or the class of an expanded clone; other rows omit it.

j_call | v_call | clone_size | d_call | cdr3_length | cdr3_aa | cdr3_nt
TRBJ2-3 | TRBV6-5 | NA | TRBD2 | 16 | CASSYAAAGGTDTQYF | TGTGCCAGCAGTTACGCGGCGGCGGGAGGCACAGATACGCAGTATTTT
TRBJ1-5 | TRBV6-2/TRBV6-3 | once | NA | 17 | CASSPHPDLLGNQPQHF | TGTGCCAGCAGCCCCCATCCTGATTTGCTAGGCAATCAGCCCCAGCATTTT
TRBJ2-2 | TRBV19 | once | NA | 15 | CASSMGAWNTGELFF | TGTGCCAGTAGTATGGGGGCATGGAACACCGGGGAGCTGTTTTTT
TRBJ2-5 | TRBV4-2 | NA | NA | 15 | CASSQRDTPSETQYF | TGTGCCAGCAGCCAAAGGGACACCCCCAGTGAGACCCAGTACTTC
TRBJ2-2 | TRBV4-2 | NA | TRBD1 | 13 | CASSPGGTGELFF | TGTGCCAGCAGCCCAGGGGGCACCGGGGAGCTGTTTTTT
TRBJ2-3 | TRBV4-3 | NA | NA | 18 | CASSHDLARVGSTDTQYF | TGCGCCAGCAGCCATGACTTGGCGAGGGTGGGGAGCACAGATACGCAGTATTTT
TRBJ2-3 | TRBV5-4 | once | NA | 15 | CASSPTGPNPDTQYF | TGTGCCAGCAGCCCTACTGGGCCAAACCCAGATACGCAGTATTTT
TRBJ1-5 | TRBV12-3/TRBV12-4 | NA | NA | 12 | CASSSVYQPQHF | TGTGCCAGCAGTTCGGTTTATCAGCCCCAGCATTTT
TRBJ2-7 | TRBV6-5 | NA | TRBD2 | 13 | CASRRGGSYEQYF | TGTGCCAGCAGACGGGGGGGCAGCTACGAGCAGTACTTC
TRBJ1-5 | TRBV28 | NA | NA | 11 | CASSLSLSQHF | TGTGCCAGCAGTTTATCGTTGTCCCAGCATTTT
TRBJ2-3 | TRBV9 | NA | TRBD2 | 14 | CASNRASGPDTQYF | TGTGCCAGCAACCGGGCTAGCGGACCAGATACGCAGTATTTT
TRBJ1-1 | TRBV6-5 | NA | TRBD1 | 15 | CASKAWDSANTEAFF | TGTGCCAGCAAAGCCTGGGACAGCGCGAACACTGAAGCTTTCTTT
TRBJ2-1 | TRBV11-2 | once | NA | 14 | CASSLAVSYNEQFF | TGTGCCAGCAGCTTAGCGGTATCCTACAATGAGCAGTTCTTC
TRBJ1-1 | TRBV27 | NA | NA | 14 | CASSTRARNTEAFF | TGTGCCAGCAGTACGAGGGCGAGGAACACTGAAGCTTTCTTT
TRBJ1-1 | TRBV2 | NA | NA | 12 | CASSETGTEAFF | TGTGCCAGCAGTGAAACGGGCACTGAAGCTTTCTTT
TRBJ1-2 | TRBV14 | NA | TRBD1 | 15 | CASSQDRDRDYGYTF | TGTGCCAGCAGCCAAGATCGGGACAGGGACTATGGCTACACCTTC
TRBJ2-5 | TRBV18 | NA | TRBD1 | 15 | CASSSRDRELETQYF | TGTGCCAGCTCATCCCGGGACAGGGAGTTAGAGACCCAGTACTTC
TRBJ2-1 | TRBV2 | NA | NA | 13 | CASSGQVVNEQFF | TGTGCCAGCAGTGGGCAGGTTGTGAATGAGCAGTTCTTC
TRBJ2-2 | TRBV3-1/TRBV3-2 | NA | NA | 11 | CASSQTGELFF | TGTGCCAGCAGCCAGACAGGGGAGCTGTTTTTT
TRBJ1-2 | TRBV6-4 | NA | NA | 15 | CASSEDETGYYGYTF | TGTGCCAGCAGTGAGGATGAGACAGGCTACTATGGCTACACCTTC
TRBJ2-4 | TRBV13 | NA | TRBD1 | 13 | CASSDRGGNIQYF | TGTGCCAGCAGCGACAGGGGTGGAAACATTCAGTACTTC
TRBJ2-2 | TRBV11-2 | NA | TRBD1 | 16 | CASIPGQGANTGELFF | TGTGCCAGCATCCCGGGACAGGGGGCTAACACCGGGGAGCTGTTTTTT
TRBJ2-2 | TRBV10-3 | NA | TRBD2 | 16 | CAISESIAGGTGELFF | TGTGCCATCAGTGAGTCGATAGCGGGAGGGACCGGGGAGCTGTTTTTT
TRBJ2-1 | TRBV7-3 | NA | TRBD1 | 15 | CASSPRDRVYNEQFF | TGTGCCAGCAGCCCCCGCGACAGGGTGTACAATGAGCAGTTCTTC
TRBJ2-1 | TRBV5-4 | NA | TRBD2 | 13 | CASSLAGGNEQFF | TGTGCCAGCAGCTTGGCGGGGGGTAATGAGCAGTTCTTC
TRBJ1-5 | TRBV7-2 | NA | NA | 14 | CASSPQQGNQPQHF | TGTGCCAGCAGCCCCCAACAGGGAAATCAGCCCCAGCATTTT
TRBJ1-4 | TRBV3-1/TRBV3-2 | NA | TRBD1 | 14 | CASSQEGTEEKLFF | TGTGCCAGCAGCCAAGAGGGGACAGAAGAAAAACTGTTTTTT
TRBJ2-2 | TRBV18 | NA | TRBD1 | 16 | CASSLLRDRDTGELFF | TGTGCCAGCTCACTTCTCCGGGACAGGGACACCGGGGAGCTGTTTTTT
TRBJ2-2 | TRBV7-2 | NA | NA | 14 | CASSLVQDTGELFF | TGTGCCAGCAGCTTAGTTCAGGACACCGGGGAGCTGTTTTTT
TRBJ2-7 | TRBV11-2 | once | NA | 12 | CASSKRRDEQYF | TGTGCCAGCAGCAAAAGGAGAGACGAGCAGTACTTC
TRBJ1-5 | TRBV6-5 | NA | NA | 14 | CATRSGEGLQPQHF | TGTGCCACCAGGTCAGGGGAAGGTTTACAGCCCCAGCATTTT
TRBJ2-1 | TRBV5-4 | NA | TRBD2 | 18 | CASSGGLAGGVGINEQFF | TGTGCCAGCAGCGGGGGACTAGCGGGAGGAGTAGGGATCAATGAGCAGTTCTTC
TRBJ2-3 | TRBV7-9 | NA | TRBD2 | 16 | CASSPRVAGVTDTQYF | TGTGCCAGCAGTCCCCGGGTAGCGGGGGTCACAGATACGCAGTATTTT
TRBJ1-6 | TRBV2 | NA | TRBD1 | 15 | CASSPRGQGESPLHF | TGTGCCAGCAGTCCCCGGGGACAGGGAGAGTCACCCCTCCACTTT
TRBJ2-7 | TRBV3-1/TRBV3-2 | NA | NA | 15 | CASSRLGGTAYEQYF | TGTGCCAGCAGCCGGCTTGGCGGGACGGCCTACGAGCAGTACTTC